A single sample is the source of the 21 T cell receptor beta chains below, sequenced in a study of post-analysis software for immune sequencing data. General study results and limits: Controls had lower frequencies than patients of 4 or 5 TRBV segments, which included TRBV5-6, TRBV5-1 and TRBV20-1.

TCR beta cDNA libraries had unique molecular identifiers. In TCRdb, the PCR reads were re-called with MiXCR into one record per CDR3 protein. Of approximately 570,000 distinct CDR3 sequences in the sample, around 40% were seen once. No cognate antigen is known for these TCRs. Sequenced input: blood. These receptors all stem from a girl aged 10-17 years with multiple sclerosis.

This rearrangement joins TRBV19 to TRBJ2-1, with D maybe TRBD2 (5 bases). Germline values: CDR1 LNHDA, CDR2 SQIVND (reference sequence). V lost 3 bases, J lost 0 bases, and 12 bases lay in between. The CDR3 is made up of 16 amino acids. CDR3 sequence (DNA): TGTGCCAGTAGTATCTTCGGGGAGCCCTCCTACAATGAGCAGTTCTTC. Its protein product is CASSIFGEPSYNEQFF. The full variable domain, its missing parts supplied by reference TRBV19 and TRBJ2-1, is DGGITQSPKYLFRKEGQNVTLSCEQNLNHDAMYWYRQDPGQGLRLIYYSQIVNDFQKGDIAEGYSVSREKKESFPLTVTSAQKNPTAFYLCASSIFGEPSYNEQFFGPGTRLTVL.

The V call is TRBV5-1, the J call TRBJ2-3; D gene unclear. V shed 1 base and J shed 0 bases, with 9 bases lying between them. CDR1 is SGHRS and CDR2 is YFSETQ in the germline V gene. The CDR3 is 15 amino acids. In nucleotides, the CDR3 is TGCGCCAGCAGCTTGACGGAACCTAGCACAGATACGCAGTATTTT. Its protein is CASSLTEPSTDTQYF.

This clonotype was seen only a few times. The chain combines TRBV6-6 with TRBJ2-7, with 11 bases identical to TRBD1. Germline CDR1 and CDR2: MNHNY and SVGAGI (reference sequence). CDR3 length equals 14 residues. After removal of 7 bases from V and 5 bases from J, the junction contained 7 bases not matched to a gene. The CDR3 sequence: CASIQTGQGDEQYF. The CDR3 bases are TGTGCCAGCATCCAAACGGGACAGGGGGACGAGCAGTACTTC.

This chain connects TRBV10-3 to TRBJ2-1, with TRBD2 matching 8 bases. After removal of 2 bases from V and 5 bases from J, the junction contained 5 bases not matched to a gene. The CDR3 consists of 15 residues. CDR1 is ENHRY, CDR2 SYGVKD, per germline. CDR3: CAISEPGTRDNEQFF. DNA of the CDR3: TGTGCCATCAGTGAGCCCGGGACTAGGGACAATGAGCAGTTCTTC.

This clonotype turned up a few times. V is TRBV6-5 and J is TRBJ2-1; 9 bases are shared with TRBD2. CDR3 length: 16 residues. CDR1 MNHEY and CDR2 SVGAGI come from the germline V gene. J was trimmed by 10 bases and V by 1 base; bases with no gene match: 11. The chain's CDR3 is CASSYLASGNVAEQFF. CDR3 nucleotide sequence: TGTGCCAGCAGTTACTTGGCTAGCGGGAATGTAGCGGAGCAGTTCTTC.

J is TRBJ2-1 and V is TRBV29-1; D may be TRBD2 (5 bases). The CDR3 spans 14 residues. Germline loops: CDR1 SQVTM, CDR2 ANQGSEA. The V end was cut by 6 bases, the J end by 4 bases, with 16 bases between. Here the CDR3 reads CSVEDSLRYNEQFF. CDR3 in DNA: TGCAGCGTAGAGGACTCTCTTCGTTACAATGAGCAGTTCTTC.

The J gene is TRBJ2-5, the V gene TRBV9; D gene unclear. Trimming shortened V by 0 bases and J by 1 base, and 4 bases separated the two germline ends. This CDR3 spans 13 amino acids. Germline V CDR1 and CDR2: SGDLS, YYNGEE. The CDR3 is CASSVGGQETQYF. CDR3 in DNA: TGTGCCAGCAGCGTAGGGGGCCAAGAGACCCAGTACTTC.

The V and J genes are TRBV12-3 or TRBV12-4 and TRBJ1-1, with no clear D. The CDR3 runs 12 residues. V was trimmed by 2 bases and J by 4 bases, leaving 5 bases between them. The CDR3 spells CASSLHGTEAFF. The CDR3 DNA reads TGTGCCAGCAGTTTACACGGCACTGAAGCTTTCTTT.

In nucleotides, the CDR3 is TGTGCCAGCAGTTTCAGGCATTTACGGGGCGCGACTAATGAAAAACTGTTTTTT. It is translated as CASSFRHLRGATNEKLFF. The rearrangement joins TRBV27 to TRBJ1-4, with D maybe TRBD1 (5 bases). This CDR3 comprises 18 residues. The V gene lost 3 bases and the J gene lost 2 bases, with 19 bases spanning the gap. The V gene's germline CDR1 is MNHEY and CDR2 SMNVEV (reference sequence).

V and J are TRBV30 and TRBJ1-6; 8 bases are shared with TRBD1. V was pared by 2 bases and J by 6 bases, with 6 bases of the junction left unmatched. CDR3 size: 15 residues. The V gene's germline CDR1 is GTSNPN and CDR2 SVGIG (reference sequence). The CDR3 nucleotides read TGTGCCTGGAGTTGGACAGGGATAATTAATTCACCCCTCCACTTT. Translated: CAWSWTGIINSPLHF.

This clonotype was observed a handful of times. The genes are TRBV3-1 and TRBJ1-1, with 7 nucleotides matching TRBD1. The CDR3 is 14 amino acids. The V gene end was trimmed by 5 bases and the J gene end by 11 bases; junction bases not matched to a gene: 14. Germline CDR1 LGHDT, CDR2 YNNKEL (reference sequence). CDR3 nucleotide sequence: TGTGCCAGCAGCTCGAAGACAGGGCGCTCGGGGGCTTTCTTT. The encoded protein is CASSSKTGRSGAFF.

The chain is built from TRBV20-1 and TRBJ2-7; 7 positions agree with TRBD1. The CDR3 runs 13 residues. V lost 6 bases to trimming and J lost 2 bases; unmatched junction nucleotides: 7. Germline V CDR1 and CDR2: DFQATT, SNEGSKA (reference sequence). In DNA form, the CDR3 reads TGCAGTGCGGCGACAGGGAACCCCTACGAGCAGTACTTC. Encoded protein: CSAATGNPYEQYF.

As concerns this clonotype: Relative to the germline gene, one junction end is altered; a read error may explain this. The CDR3 coding sequence is TGTGCCAGCAGTTTAGGGAGACGGGGCACAGATGCGCAGTATTTT. Its protein product is CASSLGRRGTDAQYF. This chain connects TRBV12-3 or TRBV12-4 to TRBJ2-3; D may correspond to TRBD1 or TRBD2 (5 bases each). This CDR3 has 15 amino acids.

In its sample, this clonotype was seen a few times. The chain combines TRBV4-1 with TRBJ2-7; 7 positions match TRBD2. The J call may be faulty, since TRBJ2-5 better matches the DNA end. The V gene's germline CDR1 is MGHRA and CDR2 YSYEKL. This CDR3 contains 17 residues. This CDR3 reads CASSQVYSGKGGETQYF. As DNA, the CDR3 is TGCGCCAGCAGCCAAGTGTACAGCGGGAAAGGAGGAGAGACCCAGTACTTC.

About this clonotype: Germline and junction disagree at one end, which may indicate a read error. The chain has TRBV4-1 and TRBJ1-1, with D tentatively TRBD1 (5 bases). In germline, CDR1 is MGHRA, CDR2 YSYEKL. This CDR3 spans 15 amino acids. The CDR3 DNA is TGCGCCCGCAGCCAAGCGGGACTCTCTGACACTGAAGCTTTCTTT. Translation: CARSQAGLSDTEAFF.

V gene TRBV29-1 combines with J gene TRBJ2-7; D uncertain. TRBJ2-5 explains the end of the DNA better; the J call may be wrong. Per the germline V gene, CDR1 is SQVTM and CDR2 is ANQGSEA. This CDR3 is 13 amino acids long. CDR3 sequence reads: CSVEDRLTETQYF. The CDR3 nucleotides are TGCAGCGTTGAAGATCGACTGACCGAGACCCAGTACTTC.

J is TRBJ2-1 and V is TRBV29-1, with D perhaps matching TRBD2 (6 bases). The germline V gene has CDR1 SQVTM and CDR2 ANQGSEA. The CDR3 is 14 amino acids. V was trimmed by 7 bases and J by 4 bases, leaving 17 bases between them. CDR3 protein: CSGEPGTRYNEQFF. In nucleotides, the CDR3 is TGCAGCGGGGAACCAGGGACTCGTTACAATGAGCAGTTCTTC.

The CDR3 DNA reads TGCGCCAGCAGCTTGTTTCCTGGGACAGGGAATGAGCAGTTCTTC. It is translated as CASSLFPGTGNEQFF. The V and J genes are TRBV5-1 and TRBJ2-1; 9 bases align to TRBD1. The CDR3 length is 15 residues. The germline gives CDR1 SGHRS, CDR2 YFSETQ. V shed 1 base and J 7 bases; nucleotides not matched to a gene: 6.

This clonotype was counted a few times. This sequence joins TRBV10-3 and TRBJ2-5; 9 positions agree with TRBD1. Germline V gene lookup returns CDR1 ENHRY and CDR2 SYGVKD. The CDR3 is 15 amino acids. J gave up 0 bases and V 6 bases, and 5 bases lay outside the gene matches. The CDR3: CAISPDRGNQETQYF. The CDR3 nucleotides are TGTGCCATCAGCCCGGACAGGGGAAACCAAGAGACCCAGTACTTC.

This clonotype was observed a few times. The chain combines TRBV29-1 with TRBJ2-7; 7 nucleotides agree with TRBD2. J was trimmed by 2 bases and V by 4 bases; bases with no gene match: 8. Germline CDR1 reads SQVTM; CDR2 reads ANQGSEA. The CDR3 is 14 amino acids. The CDR3 nucleotides are TGCAGCGTTGCCGGGAGGTTGGCCGCCTACGAGCAGTACTTC. Translation: CSVAGRLAAYEQYF.

The rearrangement links TRBV13 to TRBJ2-1; the match to TRBD1 covers 12 bases. V shed 8 bases and J 9 bases; nucleotides not matched to a gene: 8. Germline V gives CDR1 PRHDT, CDR2 FYEKMQ (reference sequence). The CDR3 consists of 14 residues. Here the CDR3 DNA reads TGTGCCAGCCGTCGTGGGACAGGGGGCTTTGAGCAGTTCTTC. This translates into CASRRGTGGFEQFF. Complete variable domain (other parts from reference TRBV13 and TRBJ2-1): AAGVIQSPRHLIKEKRETATLKCYPIPRHDTVYWYQQGPGQDPQFLISFYEKMQSDKGSIPDRFSAQQFSDYHSELNMSSLELGDSALYFCASRRGTGGFEQFFGPGTRLTVL.